One and the same sample provided the 30 T cell receptor beta chains below, sequenced in a study of cytomegalovirus exposure and HLA in healthy donors. Some clones are missing from TCRdb's copy, which holds only in-frame ones; the method was immunoSEQ multiplex PCR. This table holds approximately 210,000 clones, 88% found once. The sequenced sample was PBMCs. These receptors were taken from a woman aged 18-30 years in good health and CMV-seronegative.

This rearrangement joins TRBV5-4 to TRBJ2-7; 10 bases match TRBD2. CDR3 length equals 14 residues. V shed 2 bases, J shed 7 bases, and the junction held 6 bases outside the gene matches. Germline CDR1 and CDR2: SGHNT and YYREEE (reference sequence). Here the CDR3 DNA reads TGTGCCAGCAGCTTAGCGGGAGGGCCTAAAGAGCAGTACTTC. Encoded protein: CASSLAGGPKEQYF.

This clone has a single count. The CDR3 spells CASSLAGGNEQFF. CDR3 bases: TGTGCCAGCAGCTTAGCCGGGGGGAATGAGCAGTTCTTC. The gene calls are TRBV7-9 and TRBJ2-1; 7 nucleotides match TRBD2. The CDR3 has 13 residues. Germline CDR1 SEHNR, CDR2 FQNEAQ (reference sequence). Trimming cost V 0 bases and J 7 bases; bases outside gene matches: 0.

The chain links TRBV2 to TRBJ2-3; tentatively, D is TRBD2 (5 bases). This CDR3 is 15 amino acids long. Per the germline V gene, CDR1 is SNHLY and CDR2 is FYNNEI. V was shortened by 4 bases and J by 4 bases, with 15 bases between the two germline ends. CDR3: CASSGTAEESDTQYF. The CDR3 DNA sequence: TGTGCCAGCAGTGGAACAGCGGAAGAATCAGATACGCAGTATTTT.

The CDR3 protein is CASSVDAGGPGEQYF. CDR3 DNA: TGTGCCAGCAGCGTAGATGCGGGAGGGCCGGGGGAGCAGTACTTC. This chain uses TRBV9 with TRBJ2-7; 9 bases are shared with TRBD2. The germline CDR1 and CDR2 sequences are SGDLS and YYNGEE. The CDR3 contains 15 residues. With 0 bases clipped from V and 7 bases from J, the junction kept 8 bases outside the gene matches. The variable domain in full, with the rest retrieved from reference TRBV9 and TRBJ2-7, is DSGVTQTPKHLITATGQRVTLRCSPRSGDLSVYWYQQSLDQGLQFLIQYYNGEERAKGNILERFSAQQFPDLHSELNLSSLELGDSALYFCASSVDAGGPGEQYFGPGTRLTVT.

J is TRBJ2-7 and V is TRBV21-1; whether TRBD1, the table's D call, matches the DNA was not checked. TRBV21-1 is given as a pseudogene. The CDR3 is 13 residues long. The CDR3 nucleotides read TGTGCCTGCCTGGGACAGGGAACCTACGAGCAGTACTTC. Its translation: CACLGQGTYEQYF.

The chain uses TRBV10-2 and TRBJ2-5, with D possibly being TRBD2 (6 bases). The V gene's germline CDR1 is WSHSY and CDR2 SAAADI. This CDR3 contains 13 residues. Trimming pared 8 bases from V and 10 bases from J, leaving 20 bases between. The CDR3 DNA reads TGCGCCAGCGGCGGGGACGTGGAGGCGGGCCAGTACTTC. This encodes CASGGDVEAGQYF.

The chain carries TRBV30 and TRBJ2-5; the D gene is possibly TRBD2 (6 bases). V was trimmed by 4 bases and J by 2 bases, leaving 11 bases between them. The CDR3 length is 13 residues. Germline CDR1 is GTSNPN and CDR2 is SVGIG (reference sequence). CDR3 loop: CAWNPGLQETQYF. As DNA, the CDR3 is TGTGCCTGGAACCCGGGACTTCAAGAGACCCAGTACTTC. The variable domain in full, with the rest retrieved from reference TRBV30 and TRBJ2-5, is SQTIHQWPATLVQPVGSPLSLECTVEGTSNPNLYWYRQAAGRGLQLLFYSVGIGQISSEVPQNLSASRPQDRQFILSSKKLLLSDSGFYLCAWNPGLQETQYFGPGTRLLVL.

The chain has TRBV27 and TRBJ2-1; TRBD2 is a possible D gene (5 bases). This CDR3 is built from 14 residues. Germline CDR1 and CDR2: MNHEY and SMNVEV (reference sequence). Trimming cost V 5 bases and J 6 bases, with 14 bases left between them. CDR3 DNA sequence: TGTGCCAGCAGTCCCAAAACTAGTATCAATGAGCAGTTCTTC. The encoded protein is CASSPKTSINEQFF.

V and J are TRBV6-6 and TRBJ2-7, with a possible D match to TRBD1 (5 bases). Germline loops: CDR1 MNHNY, CDR2 SVGAGI (reference sequence). The CDR3 contains 13 residues. Trimming pared 8 bases from V and 0 bases from J, leaving 11 bases between. The CDR3 sequence: CASALTGSYEQYF. The DNA of the CDR3 is TGTGCCAGCGCACTAACAGGCTCCTACGAGCAGTACTTC.

V is TRBV27 and J is TRBJ2-7; weak D call: TRBD1 (5 bases). The CDR3 covers 14 residues. Between the trimmed V and J ends, which lost 2 bases and 3 bases, there was a span of 11 bases. Germline CDR1 is MNHEY and CDR2 is SMNVEV (reference sequence). In nucleotides, the CDR3 is TGTGCCAGCAGTTTAACAGGTTACCTCTACGAGCAGTACTTC. Protein sequence: CASSLTGYLYEQYF.

The genes are TRBV2 and TRBJ1-2; possibly TRBD1 for D (6 bases). CDR3 length: 13 amino acids. Germline V gene lookup returns CDR1 SNHLY and CDR2 FYNNEI. V was pared by 4 bases and J by 0 bases, with 6 bases between. The CDR3 sequence: CASSGTANYGYTF. CDR3 nucleotides: TGTGCCAGCAGTGGGACAGCTAACTATGGCTACACCTTC.

V and J are TRBV27 and TRBJ1-4; 10 nucleotides match TRBD1. Losses at the gene ends were 8 bases for V and 7 bases for J; bases not matched to a gene: 7. In germline, CDR1 is MNHEY, CDR2 SMNVEV (reference sequence). The CDR3 extends over 14 amino acids. The CDR3 spells CASGRDRGAEKLFF. In nucleotides, the CDR3 is TGTGCCAGCGGACGGGACAGGGGAGCTGAAAAACTGTTTTTT.

A remark on this clone: Additional DNA sequences in this sample encode the identical CDR3. The CDR3 here is CASSLAGNTEAFF. The CDR3 DNA follows: TGTGCCAGCAGCTTGGCCGGGAACACTGAAGCTTTCTTT. J is TRBJ1-1 and V is TRBV5-6; D uncertain. The CDR3 is 13 residues long. CDR1 SGHDT and CDR2 YYEEEE come from the germline V gene. The V and J ends lost 0 bases and 1 base respectively, with 4 bases between them. The full variable domain, rest sourced from reference TRBV5-6 and TRBJ1-1, is DAGVTQSPTHLIKTRGQQVTLRCSPKSGHDTVSWYQQALGQGPQFIFQYYEEEERQRGNFPDRFSGHQFPNYSSELNVNALLLGDSALYLCASSLAGNTEAFFGQGTRLTVV.

The chain is built from TRBV23-1 and TRBJ2-4; D uncertain. TRBV23-1 is assigned to the ORF class and has an uncertain function. V lost 6 bases, J lost 2 bases, and 11 bases lay in between. The length of the CDR3 is 14 residues. The CDR3 reads CASSPRGSKNIQYF. The CDR3 DNA reads as TGCGCCAGCAGCCCCCGAGGATCCAAAAACATTCAGTACTTC.

V usage is TRBV5-8 and J usage is TRBJ1-2; 8 bases match TRBD1. CDR3 length equals 13 residues. Germline assignment: CDR1 SGHTS and CDR2 YDEGEE. V was pared by 4 bases and J by 6 bases, with 5 bases of the junction left unmatched. The CDR3 loop reads CASSRTGWDGYTF. CDR3 in DNA: TGTGCCAGCAGCCGGACAGGGTGGGATGGCTACACCTTC.

V usage is TRBV28 and J usage is TRBJ2-3, with D unclear. V was pared by 6 bases and J by 4 bases, with 5 bases between. The CDR3 consists of 11 residues. Germline V gives CDR1 MDHEN, CDR2 SYDVKM. In DNA, the CDR3 is TGTGCCAGCAGGGGCGCAGATACGCAGTATTTT. It specifies CASRGADTQYF.

V and J are TRBV27 and TRBJ2-1; a possible D gene is TRBD2 (5 bases). Trimming removed 10 bases at V and 6 bases at J, with 19 bases between. This CDR3 comprises 14 residues. CDR1 is MNHEY, CDR2 SMNVEV, per germline (reference sequence). The CDR3 sequence is CATSLLAEANEQFF. Here the CDR3 DNA reads TGTGCCACTTCGTTGCTAGCTGAGGCCAATGAGCAGTTCTTC.

This chain uses TRBV18 with TRBJ1-1; weak D call: TRBD1 (6 bases). The CDR3 loop spans 15 amino acids. Germline CDR1 KGHSH, CDR2 LQKENI. Between the trimmed V and J ends, which lost 4 bases and 4 bases, there was a span of 16 bases. The CDR3 loop reads CASSQGGGAGTEAFF. The CDR3 region has the DNA TGTGCCAGCTCACAAGGGGGGGGCGCGGGCACTGAAGCTTTCTTT.

The chain carries TRBV10-3 and TRBJ2-3; the D gene is possibly TRBD1 (5 bases). Germline CDR1 ENHRY, CDR2 SYGVKD. The CDR3 consists of 15 residues. Trimming shortened V by 0 bases and J by 0 bases, and 7 bases separated the two germline ends. CDR3 sequence reads: CAISESWGSTDTQYF. The DNA of the CDR3 is TGTGCCATCAGTGAGTCGTGGGGCAGCACAGATACGCAGTATTTT.

V gene TRBV27 combines with J gene TRBJ2-7; D is undetermined. Per the germline V gene, CDR1 is MNHEY and CDR2 is SMNVEV (reference sequence). V was trimmed by 2 bases and J by 4 bases, leaving 9 bases between them. The CDR3 extends over 13 amino acids. The CDR3 DNA reads as TGTGCCAGCAGTTTAACCCCAGAATACGAGCAGTACTTC. Its protein product is CASSLTPEYEQYF.

The CDR3 loop is CAISGGGTDEQFF. In nucleotides, the CDR3 is TGTGCCATCAGTGGGGGAGGCACGGATGAGCAGTTCTTC. V usage is TRBV10-3 and J usage is TRBJ2-1; TRBD2 might be the D (6 bases). Germline CDR1 ENHRY, CDR2 SYGVKD. The CDR3 contains 13 residues. V was shortened by 4 bases and J by 8 bases, with 12 bases between the two germline ends.

The J gene is TRBJ1-5, the V gene TRBV6-5; the D gene is possibly TRBD1 (6 bases). Trimming removed 2 bases at V and 3 bases at J, with 11 bases between. The CDR3 consists of 15 residues. Germline CDR1 is MNHEY and CDR2 is SVGAGI. The CDR3 region has the DNA TGTGCCAGCAGTTACGGGGGGGGCCTCAATCAGCCCCAGCATTTT. Translating it yields CASSYGGGLNQPQHF.

In its sample, this clone was seen once. The genes are TRBV4-2 and TRBJ2-3; no clear D gene. V dropped 6 bases and J dropped 0 bases, with 10 bases sitting between them. CDR3 size: 14 residues. The germline V gene encodes CDR1 LGHNA and CDR2 YNFKEQ. CDR3 sequence: CASSSGASTDTQYF. In nucleotides, the CDR3 is TGTGCCAGCAGTAGTGGAGCCAGCACAGATACGCAGTATTTT.

This sequence joins TRBV5-1 and TRBJ2-1, with TRBD1 as a possible D gene (5 bases). V lost 5 bases to trimming and J lost 6 bases, with 18 bases between them. Germline V lookup: CDR1 SGHRS, CDR2 YFSETQ. This CDR3 comprises 15 residues. CDR3 region: CASSSRYGARNEQFF. As DNA, the CDR3 is TGCGCCAGCAGTTCAAGATATGGGGCCCGCAATGAGCAGTTCTTC.

V usage is TRBV5-1 and J usage is TRBJ1-1; the D is unclear. Germline lookup yields CDR1 SGHRS and CDR2 YFSETQ. With 4 bases removed from V and 1 base from J, the gap between germline ends came to 11 bases. The CDR3 spans 14 residues. CDR3: CASSPRTENTEAFF. The CDR3 DNA reads as TGCGCCAGCAGCCCAAGGACTGAGAACACTGAAGCTTTCTTT.

The chain couples TRBV5-1 to TRBJ2-7; D perhaps matches TRBD1 (5 bases). The CDR3 covers 14 residues. Trimming removed 0 bases from V and 5 bases from J, with 12 bases in between. Germline V CDR1 and CDR2: SGHRS, YFSETQ. CDR3 sequence: CASSLAQGVDEQYF. As DNA, the CDR3 is TGCGCCAGCAGCTTGGCCCAGGGTGTCGACGAGCAGTACTTC.

This clone came up a few times. This same CDR3 is encoded by further DNA sequences in the sample. The V and J genes are TRBV20-1 and TRBJ2-3, with D unresolved. The CDR3 has 11 amino acids. V shed 6 bases and J shed 4 bases, with 8 bases lying between them. Germline V gene data show CDR1 as DFQATT and CDR2 as SNEGSKA (reference sequence). The CDR3 sequence is CSARVADTQYF. CDR3 coding DNA: TGCAGTGCCCGAGTGGCAGATACGCAGTATTTT.

The chain is built from TRBV21-1 and TRBJ2-7; the DNA was not used to check the table's D call, TRBD1. TRBV21-1 is recorded as a pseudogene. The CDR3 length is 15 residues. This chain's CDR3 is CASSRFRGADYEQYF. In DNA form, the CDR3 reads TGTGCCAGCAGCAGATTCAGGGGGGCTGATTACGAGCAGTACTTC.

This clone was found a few times. The chain recombines TRBV18 with TRBJ1-5, with TRBD1 as a possible D gene (6 bases). With 6 bases removed from V and 3 bases from J, the gap between germline ends came to 9 bases. The CDR3 has 13 amino acids. Germline V gene sequence: CDR1 KGHSH, CDR2 LQKENI. As DNA, the CDR3 is TGTGCCAGCTCCCGACAGGACAATCAGCCCCAGCATTTT. Its translation is CASSRQDNQPQHF.

The chain uses TRBV13 and TRBJ2-5; 7 bases agree with TRBD2. V was clipped by 2 bases and J by 1 base; unmatched bases: 1. This CDR3 is built from 14 residues. The germline V gene has CDR1 PRHDT and CDR2 FYEKMQ (reference sequence). The CDR3 is CASSLSGIQETQYF. The CDR3 DNA sequence: TGTGCCAGCAGCTTAAGCGGGATCCAAGAGACCCAGTACTTC.